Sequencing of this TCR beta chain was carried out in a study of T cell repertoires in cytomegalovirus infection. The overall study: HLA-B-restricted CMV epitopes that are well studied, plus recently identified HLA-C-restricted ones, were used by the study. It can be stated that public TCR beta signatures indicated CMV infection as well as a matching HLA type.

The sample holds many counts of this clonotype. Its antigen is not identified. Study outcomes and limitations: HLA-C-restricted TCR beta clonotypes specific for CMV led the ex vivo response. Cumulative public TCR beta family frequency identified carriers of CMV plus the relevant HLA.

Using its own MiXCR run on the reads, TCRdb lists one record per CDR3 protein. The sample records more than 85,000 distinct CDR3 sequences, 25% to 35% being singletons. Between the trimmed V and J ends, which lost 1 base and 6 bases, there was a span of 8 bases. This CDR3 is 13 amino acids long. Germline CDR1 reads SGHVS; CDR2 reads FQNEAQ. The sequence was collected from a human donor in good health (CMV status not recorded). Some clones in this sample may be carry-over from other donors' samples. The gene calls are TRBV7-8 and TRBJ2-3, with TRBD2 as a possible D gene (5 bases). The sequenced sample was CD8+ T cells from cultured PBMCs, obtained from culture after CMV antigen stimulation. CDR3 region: CASSLGGWDTQYF. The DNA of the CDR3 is TGTGCCAGCAGCTTAGGCGGGTGGGATACGCAGTATTTT.